This TCR beta chain is from a study of blood T cell repertoires in COVID-19. About the research overall: The United States, Italy and Spain provided the acute and convalescent COVID-19 samples. PBMCs, B-cell-depleted T cells, or T cells provided the cDNA or gDNA that made up the material.

CDR1 is SGHDN, CDR2 FVKESK, per germline. The CDR3 contains 16 residues. V was cut by 7 bases and J by 1 base, with 19 bases left in between. Methods used by the authors: Estimated nucleated cell counts came from reference gene primer amplification. Data came from immunoSEQ multiplex PCR; TCRdb stores just in-frame clones and leaves some out. The V and J calls and clone size come from that table; D and trimming were worked out from the DNA. The table records tens of thousands of clones, over 80% of them present only once. Sequenced: peripheral blood. The sequence derives from a man aged 50-60 years with active COVID-19. The chain has TRBV14 and TRBJ1-2; possibly TRBD1 for D (5 bases). This chain's CDR3 is CASTAYQGAINYGYTF. CDR3 nucleotides: TGTGCCAGCACTGCTTATCAGGGCGCAATTAACTATGGCTACACCTTC.